The rows below give T cell receptor beta chains drawn from one sample of a study of regulatory T cells in long-lasting Graves disease. Each CDR3 protein gets one entry after TCRdb re-called the multiplex PCR reads with MiXCR. The sample yields around 250,000 distinct CDR3 sequences, around 18% seen once. The same data also went into a second study, on T cells in Graves' hyperthyroidism and ophthalmopathy.

The sequencing used peripheral blood mononuclear cells (PBMCs), collected at new diagnosis, from a patient treated with antithyroid drugs. These TCRs come from a woman under 40 with Graves disease. The CDR3 runs from the conserved cysteine through the conserved F or W. The order of the fields is J gene, D gene, V gene, clone size, CDR3 protein, CDR3 DNA. D genes are given only for firm matches. Clone size appears in some rows only: once, few, many, or a class for an expanded clone.

>TRBJ1-2|TRBD1|TRBV28|many
CASSSLGGTIYGYTF
TGTGCCAGCAGTTCCCTAGGGGGCACTATCTATGGCTACACCTTC
>TRBJ1-5|NA|TRBV5-1|many
CASSLVGNSNQPQHF
TGTGCCAGCAGCTTGGTGGGGAATAGCAATCAGCCCCAGCATTTT
>TRBJ1-5|TRBD1|TRBV11-2|many
CASSLVTGGSQPQHF
TGTGCCAGCAGCTTAGTGACAGGGGGCTCTCAGCCCCAGCATTTT
>TRBJ1-5|NA|TRBV7-2|NA
CASSLFRGQPQHF
TGTGCCAGCAGCTTATTCCGGGGACAGCCCCAGCATTTT
>TRBJ1-3|NA|TRBV10-2|NA
CASRQASGNTIYF
TGCGCCAGCAGACAGGCCTCTGGAAACACCATATATTTT
>TRBJ1-1|TRBD1|TRBV20-1|few
CSAPPADRVAEAFF
TGCAGTGCTCCGCCCGCCGACAGGGTGGCTGAAGCTTTCTTT
>TRBJ2-1|TRBD2|TRBV7-2|NA
CASSLLAQRESEQFF
TGTGCCAGCAGCCTCCTAGCCCAGCGGGAGAGTGAGCAGTTCTTC
>TRBJ2-2|NA|TRBV6-1|many
CASMRGEARGTGELFF
TGTGCCAGCATGAGGGGGGAAGCGAGGGGCACCGGGGAGCTGTTTTTT
>TRBJ2-5|NA|TRBV27|many
CASSLSTGVETQYF
TGTGCCAGCAGTTTATCGACGGGGGTAGAGACCCAGTACTTC
>TRBJ1-6|TRBD1|TRBV19|NA
CASSIKGQGGSPLHF
TGTGCCAGTAGTATCAAGGGACAGGGTGGTTCACCCCTCCACTTT
>TRBJ1-2|NA|TRBV5-1|many
CASSLGGAVDYGYTF
TGTGCCAGCAGCTTGGGAGGGGCAGTCGATTATGGCTACACCTTC